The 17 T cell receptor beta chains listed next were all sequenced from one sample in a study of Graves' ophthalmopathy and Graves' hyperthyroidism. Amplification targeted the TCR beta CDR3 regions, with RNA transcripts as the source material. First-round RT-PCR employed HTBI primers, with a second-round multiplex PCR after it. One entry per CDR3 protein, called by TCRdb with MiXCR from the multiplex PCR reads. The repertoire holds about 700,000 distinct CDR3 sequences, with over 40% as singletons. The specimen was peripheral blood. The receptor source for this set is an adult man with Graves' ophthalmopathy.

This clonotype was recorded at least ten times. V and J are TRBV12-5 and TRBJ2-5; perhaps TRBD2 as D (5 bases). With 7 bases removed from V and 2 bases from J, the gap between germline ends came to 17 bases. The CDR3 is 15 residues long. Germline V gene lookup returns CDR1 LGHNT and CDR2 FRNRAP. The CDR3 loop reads CASVAGLFPQETQYF. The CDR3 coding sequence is TGTGCTAGTGTCGCCGGACTGTTCCCTCAAGAGACCCAGTACTTC.

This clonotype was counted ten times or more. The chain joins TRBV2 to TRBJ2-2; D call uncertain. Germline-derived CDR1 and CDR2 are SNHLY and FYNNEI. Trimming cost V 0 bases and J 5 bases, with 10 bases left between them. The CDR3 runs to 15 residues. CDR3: CASSEASTLTGELFF. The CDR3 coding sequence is TGTGCCAGCAGTGAAGCCTCGACACTAACCGGGGAGCTGTTTTTT.

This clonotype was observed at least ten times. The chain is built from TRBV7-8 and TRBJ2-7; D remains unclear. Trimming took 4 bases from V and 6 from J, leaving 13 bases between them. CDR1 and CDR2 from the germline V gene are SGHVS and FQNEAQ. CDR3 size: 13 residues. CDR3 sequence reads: CASSSIRLGEQYF. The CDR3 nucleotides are TGTGCCAGCAGCTCCATCCGGTTGGGCGAGCAGTACTTC.

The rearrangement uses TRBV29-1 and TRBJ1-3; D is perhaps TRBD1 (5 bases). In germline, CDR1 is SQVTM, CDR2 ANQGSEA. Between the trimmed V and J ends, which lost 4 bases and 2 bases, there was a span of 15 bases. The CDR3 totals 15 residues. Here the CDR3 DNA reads TGCAGCGTTGTCCGGGGGTGGGGCACTGGAAACACCATATATTTT. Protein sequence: CSVVRGWGTGNTIYF.

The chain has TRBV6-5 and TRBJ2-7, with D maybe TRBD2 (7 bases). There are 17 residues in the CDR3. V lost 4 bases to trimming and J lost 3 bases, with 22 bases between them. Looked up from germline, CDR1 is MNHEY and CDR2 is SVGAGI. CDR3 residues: CASSLEGPGGGYYEQYF. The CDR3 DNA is TGTGCCAGCAGTTTAGAGGGTCCCGGCGGGGGCTACTACGAGCAGTACTTC.

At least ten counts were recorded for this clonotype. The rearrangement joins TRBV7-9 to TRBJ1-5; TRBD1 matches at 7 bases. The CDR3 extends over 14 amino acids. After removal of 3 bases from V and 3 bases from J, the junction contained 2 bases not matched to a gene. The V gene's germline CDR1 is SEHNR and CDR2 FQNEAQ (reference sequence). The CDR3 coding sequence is TGTGCCAGCAGCTTGGGACAGAACAATCAGCCCCAGCATTTT. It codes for CASSLGQNNQPQHF.

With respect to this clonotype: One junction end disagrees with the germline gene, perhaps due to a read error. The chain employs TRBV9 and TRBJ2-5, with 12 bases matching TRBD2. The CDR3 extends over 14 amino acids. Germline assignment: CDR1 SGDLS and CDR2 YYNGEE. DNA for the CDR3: TGTGCCAGCAGCGGGACTAGCGGGATTGAGACCCCGTACTTC. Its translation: CASSGTSGIETPYF.

CDR3 sequence (DNA): TGTGCCTGGAGTCTTCGAGGACCCCAGCATTTT. Residues: CAWSLRGPQHF. This chain joins TRBV15 and TRBJ1-5; no clear D gene. The CDR3 covers 11 residues. Per the germline V gene, CDR1 is LNHNV and CDR2 is YYDKDF (reference sequence). The germline V and J ends were trimmed by 11 bases and 10 bases, with 15 bases remaining between them.

The CDR3 loop reads CASRDIGNQPQHF. CDR3 sequence (DNA): TGTGCCAGCAGGGACATTGGCAATCAGCCCCAGCATTTT. This rearrangement joins TRBV25-1 to TRBJ1-5; D might be TRBD1 (5 bases). Trimming pared 6 bases from V and 2 bases from J, leaving 8 bases between. The CDR3 length is 13 residues. Germline V gives CDR1 MGHDK, CDR2 SYGVNS.

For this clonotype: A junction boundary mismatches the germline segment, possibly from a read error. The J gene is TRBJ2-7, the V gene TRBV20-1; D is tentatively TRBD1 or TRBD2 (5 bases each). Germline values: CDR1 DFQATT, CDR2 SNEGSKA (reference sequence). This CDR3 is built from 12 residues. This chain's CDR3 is CSTRVRRGEQYF. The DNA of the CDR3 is TGCAGTACTAGAGTACGTAGGGGCGAGCAGTACTTC.

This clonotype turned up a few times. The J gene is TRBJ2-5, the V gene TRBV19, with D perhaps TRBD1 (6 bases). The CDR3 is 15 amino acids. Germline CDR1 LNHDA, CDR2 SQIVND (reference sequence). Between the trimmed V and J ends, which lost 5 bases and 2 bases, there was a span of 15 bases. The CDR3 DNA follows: TGTGCCAGTAGTCTCCGGACAGATATACAAGAGACCCAGTACTTC. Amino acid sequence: CASSLRTDIQETQYF.

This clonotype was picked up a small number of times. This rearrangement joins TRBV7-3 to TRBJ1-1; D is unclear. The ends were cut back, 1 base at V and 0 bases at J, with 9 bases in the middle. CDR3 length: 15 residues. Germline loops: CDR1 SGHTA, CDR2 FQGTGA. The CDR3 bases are TGTGCCAGCAGCTTAATGGGGATAATGAACACTGAAGCTTTCTTT. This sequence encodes CASSLMGIMNTEAFF.

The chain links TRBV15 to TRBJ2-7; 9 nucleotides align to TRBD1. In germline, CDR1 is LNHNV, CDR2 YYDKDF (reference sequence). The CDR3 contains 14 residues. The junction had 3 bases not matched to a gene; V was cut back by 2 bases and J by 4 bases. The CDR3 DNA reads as TGTGCCACCAGCAGAACCGGGACAGGGTACGAGCAGTACTTC. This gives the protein CATSRTGTGYEQYF.

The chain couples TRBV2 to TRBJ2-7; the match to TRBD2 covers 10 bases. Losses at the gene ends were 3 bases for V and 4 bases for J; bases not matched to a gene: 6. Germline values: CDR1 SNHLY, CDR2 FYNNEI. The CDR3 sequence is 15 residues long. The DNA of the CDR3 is TGTGCCAGCAGTGATGGAGCGGGAGGGCCTTACGAGCAGTACTTC. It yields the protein CASSDGAGGPYEQYF.

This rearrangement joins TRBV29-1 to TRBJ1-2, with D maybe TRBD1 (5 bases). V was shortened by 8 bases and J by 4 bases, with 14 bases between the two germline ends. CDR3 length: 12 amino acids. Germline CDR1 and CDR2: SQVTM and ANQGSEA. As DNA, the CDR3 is TGCAGCTTGGGGCAGGTTGGCTATGGCTACACCTTC. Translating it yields CSLGQVGYGYTF.

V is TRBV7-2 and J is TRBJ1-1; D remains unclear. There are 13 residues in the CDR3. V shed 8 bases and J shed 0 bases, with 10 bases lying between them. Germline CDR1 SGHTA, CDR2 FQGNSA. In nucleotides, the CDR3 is TGTGCCAGCGAGGAACAGATGAACACTGAAGCTTTCTTT. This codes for CASEEQMNTEAFF.

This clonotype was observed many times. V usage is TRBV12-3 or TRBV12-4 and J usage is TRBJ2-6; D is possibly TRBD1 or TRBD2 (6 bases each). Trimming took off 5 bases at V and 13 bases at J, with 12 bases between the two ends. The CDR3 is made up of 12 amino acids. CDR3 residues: CASSPGGRVLTF. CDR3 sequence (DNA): TGTGCCAGCAGTCCTGGGGGGCGGGTCCTGACTTTC.